This T cell receptor beta chain was identified in a study of Graves' ophthalmopathy and Graves' hyperthyroidism. This clonotype showed up many times. V lost 2 bases and J 1 base, leaving 8 bases between the germline ends. Germline assignment: CDR1 MDHEN and CDR2 SYDVKM. The CDR3 contains 15 residues. RNA served as the template for amplifying TCR beta CDR3 regions. An opening RT-PCR round employed HTBI primers and preceded a second-round multiplex PCR. A single record per CDR3 protein comes from TCRdb applying MiXCR to the multiplex PCR reads. The sample holds hundreds of thousands of distinct CDR3 sequences, more than 20% seen once.

The sample comprised peripheral blood. The chain carries TRBV28 and TRBJ2-2; D is ambiguous. This TCR came from a woman aged 18 to 35 with stable Graves' hyperthyroidism. CDR3 residues: CASSLAELNTGELFF. CDR3 nucleotide sequence: TGTGCCAGCAGTTTAGCTGAGCTGAACACCGGGGAGCTGTTTTTT. The entire variable domain, with the rest obtained from reference TRBV28 and TRBJ2-2, is as follows: DVKVTQSSRYLVKRTGEKVFLECVQDMDHENMFWYRQDPGLGLRLIYFSYDVKMKEKGDIPEGYSVSREKKERFSLILESASTNQTSMYLCASSLAELNTGELFFGEGSRLTVL.